This paragraph covers one TCR beta chain sequence. Its antigen is not identified. This specimen comes from a study of CD4 T cells in relation to SARS-CoV-2 and coronaviruses. Study background: PBMCs were cultured with antigen for roughly 10 days before TCR beta sequencing.

Study findings and constraints: About 65% of donors had memory CD4+ clonotypes crossrecognizing SARS-CoV-2 and common cold coronavirus spike.

Only in-frame clones appear in the TCRdb table, and some are missing; sequencing was by immunoSEQ multiplex PCR. The repertoire holds approximately 27,000 clones, with roughly four fifths as singletons. The unexposed donors gave CD4+ T cells in 2011-2018, prior to COVID-19. Isolation of CD4+ T cells took place after around 11 days in culture. Testing used SARS-CoV-2 S/N and four cold-coronavirus spikes on unexposed-donor CD4+ T cells, cells permitting. Looked up from germline, CDR1 is SGHRS and CDR2 is YFSETQ. The CDR3 is made up of 14 amino acids. Trimming pared 0 bases from V and 1 base from J, leaving 7 bases between.

The chain combines TRBV5-1 with TRBJ1-1; D possibly corresponds to TRBD1 (5 bases). Sequencing was done on a sample of CD4+ T cells from PBMCs, cultured in vitro. This clonotype was sampled from a human donor in good health. Written as DNA, the CDR3 is TGCGCCAGCAGCTTGGACAGGCCGAACACTGAAGCTTTCTTT. Residues: CASSLDRPNTEAFF.